Each of the 20 T cell receptor beta chains below was sequenced from the same sample in a study of Tregs in tolerant kidney transplant recipients. Profiled with immunoSEQ multiplex PCR; TCRdb holds only in-frame clones, not every one. This sample has around 50,000 clones; roughly nine tenths occur once, and the top ten carry roughly a sixth. Mixed chimerism was transient after nonmyeloablative marrow transplants from related graft donors. Sequenced material: CD8+ T cells from blood (PBMCs), taken 12 months after the transplant. These receptors were collected from a human patient who received a combined kidney and bone marrow transplant. Some T cells may trace back to the graft donor.

V is TRBV9 and J is TRBJ2-7, with 7 bases fitting TRBD1. The CDR3 contains 13 residues. Germline assignment: CDR1 SGDLS and CDR2 YYNGEE. J gave up 4 bases and V 3 bases, and 4 bases lay outside the gene matches. CDR3 in DNA: TGTGCCAGCAGCGCCCCGGGACAGTACGAGCAGTACTTC. Translating it yields CASSAPGQYEQYF.

The rearrangement joins TRBV7-9 to TRBJ2-5; 11 positions agree with TRBD2. Germline V lookup: CDR1 SEHNR, CDR2 FQNEAQ (reference sequence). The CDR3 is made up of 19 amino acids. After removal of 6 bases from V and 3 bases from J, the junction contained 18 bases not matched to a gene. CDR3 DNA sequence: TGTGCCAGCAGGAGAAGGGGTGGGGCTAGCGGGGGGCGAGAAGAGACCCAGTACTTC. This gives the protein CASRRRGGASGGREETQYF.

In this sample, this clone turned up once. The rearrangement links TRBV7-2 to TRBJ2-7; no clear D. The germline V and J ends were trimmed by 5 bases and 1 base, with 9 bases remaining between them. Germline assignment: CDR1 SGHTA and CDR2 FQGNSA. This CDR3 is 13 amino acids long. The CDR3: CASSPLGSYEQYF. DNA for the CDR3: TGTGCCAGCAGCCCCCTAGGATCCTACGAGCAGTACTTC.

The chain is built from TRBV2 and TRBJ1-2; 7 bases match TRBD1. Trimming took 7 bases from V and 0 from J; bases not matched to a gene: 2. Germline V CDR1 and CDR2: SNHLY, FYNNEI. The CDR3 contains 13 residues. The CDR3 here is CASIGTANYGYTF. The CDR3 region has the DNA TGTGCCAGCATCGGGACAGCTAACTATGGCTACACCTTC.

This chain connects TRBV9 to TRBJ2-5, with 7 bases fitting TRBD1. Per germline, CDR1 SGDLS and CDR2 YYNGEE. V shed 3 bases and J 2 bases; nucleotides not matched to a gene: 1. There are 13 residues in the CDR3. CDR3 DNA sequence: TGTGCCAGCAGCGCGGGACAGCAAGAGACCCAGTACTTC. Its translation is CASSAGQQETQYF.

The V gene is TRBV4-3, the J gene TRBJ2-5; a weak D match, TRBD1 (6 bases). The J call may be in error: the DNA end matches TRBJ2-7 better. The CDR3 totals 15 residues. Per the germline V gene, CDR1 is LGHNA and CDR2 is YSLEER. CDR3 nucleotide sequence: TGCGCCAGCAGCCAAGTCACAGGGCCCATCTACGAGCAGTACTTC. This codes for CASSQVTGPIYEQYF.

This sequence joins TRBV9 and TRBJ1-5, with a possible D match to TRBD1 (5 bases). The CDR3 is 15 residues long. V was clipped by 0 bases and J by 3 bases, with 10 bases between them. Germline CDR1 reads SGDLS; CDR2 reads YYNGEE. This CDR3 reads CASSVAGGVNQPQHF. DNA for the CDR3: TGTGCCAGCAGCGTAGCGGGAGGGGTCAATCAGCCCCAGCATTTT.

This chain links TRBV4-1 with TRBJ1-6, with D perhaps matching TRBD1 (6 bases). V lost 4 bases and J 4 bases, leaving 17 bases between the germline ends. The CDR3 has 17 residues. Per germline, CDR1 MGHRA and CDR2 YSYEKL. This CDR3 reads CASSPSSNTGYNSPLHF. CDR3 bases: TGCGCCAGCAGCCCGAGCTCTAACACAGGGTATAATTCACCCCTCCACTTT.

The rearrangement joins TRBV27 to TRBJ2-3; tentatively, D is TRBD2 (6 bases). Trimming left V 2 bases short and J 7 bases short, with 13 bases between. Germline assignment: CDR1 MNHEY and CDR2 SMNVEV (reference sequence). This CDR3 region has 14 residues. CDR3 sequence reads: CASSLGGRRNTQYF. DNA of the CDR3: TGTGCCAGCAGTTTAGGGGGGAGAAGGAATACGCAGTATTTT.

The V gene is TRBV6-5, the J gene TRBJ2-7, with D perhaps matching TRBD2 (5 bases). The V and J ends lost 6 bases and 2 bases respectively, with 17 bases between them. This CDR3 is 15 amino acids long. The germline gives CDR1 MNHEY, CDR2 SVGAGI. The CDR3 DNA is TGTGCCAGCAGCCAAAACGCGGGTTTCACCTACGAGCAGTACTTC. This gives the protein CASSQNAGFTYEQYF.

The chain uses TRBV13 and TRBJ2-1, with TRBD2 identical over 8 bases. The CDR3 spans 18 residues. Looked up from germline, CDR1 is PRHDT and CDR2 is FYEKMQ (reference sequence). The V gene end was trimmed by 4 bases and the J gene end by 4 bases; junction bases not matched to a gene: 15. The CDR3 DNA sequence: TGTGCCAGCAGCTCAAAGCACGGGGGGGGCATACAATACAATGAGCAGTTCTTC. It is translated as CASSSKHGGGIQYNEQFF.

On this clone itself: Other DNA sequences in the same sample also yield this CDR3. This sequence joins TRBV4-1 and TRBJ2-7; no definite D call. Germline CDR1 MGHRA, CDR2 YSYEKL. The CDR3 contains 14 residues. Trimming removed 1 base at V and 0 bases at J, with 7 bases between. For the CDR3, the DNA is TGCGCCAGCAGCCAAGTGGCTAGCTCCTACGAGCAGTACTTC. Encoded protein: CASSQVASSYEQYF.

This chain joins TRBV4-2 and TRBJ2-3; TRBD1 might be the D (6 bases). Looked up from germline, CDR1 is LGHNA and CDR2 is YNFKEQ. CDR3 length equals 13 residues. V was pared by 5 bases and J by 4 bases, with 10 bases between. The CDR3 here is CASSAPGADTQYF. The CDR3 DNA sequence: TGTGCCAGCAGCGCTCCAGGGGCAGATACGCAGTATTTT.

The chain uses TRBV4-1 and TRBJ1-1; D is ambiguous. The CDR3 length is 14 residues. Germline V gene sequence: CDR1 MGHRA, CDR2 YSYEKL. Trimming took off 8 bases at V and 0 bases at J, with 13 bases between the two ends. CDR3 sequence: CASSLRGLNTEAFF. CDR3 coding DNA: TGCGCCAGCTCGCTTCGGGGTCTGAACACTGAAGCTTTCTTT.

The CDR3 loop reads CASSQDLGQGNTIYF. In DNA, the CDR3 is TGCGCCAGCAGCCAAGATCTTGGGCAGGGAAACACCATATATTTT. The genes are TRBV4-3 and TRBJ1-3; D gene unclear. Germline values: CDR1 LGHNA, CDR2 YSLEER. The V and J ends lost 0 bases and 4 bases respectively, with 10 bases between them. The CDR3 runs to 15 residues.

The chain has TRBV4-1 and TRBJ1-2, with D tentatively TRBD1 (5 bases). The CDR3 extends over 14 amino acids. From germline, CDR1 is MGHRA and CDR2 YSYEKL. V lost 1 base to trimming and J lost 7 bases, with 13 bases between them. The CDR3 region has the DNA TGCGCCAGCAGCCAAGGGCCCAGGGCCGGTGGCTACACCTTC. Translated, it gives CASSQGPRAGGYTF.

The genes are TRBV11-2 and TRBJ2-5; D ambiguous. V lost 5 bases to trimming and J lost 5 bases, with 9 bases between them. The CDR3 is 12 residues long. Germline CDR1 is SGHAT and CDR2 is FQNNGV. The CDR3 sequence: CASSQTRETQYF. The CDR3, as DNA: TGTGCCAGCAGCCAGACGCGGGAGACCCAGTACTTC.

This clone was counted a few times. V is TRBV7-8 and J is TRBJ2-3; the match to TRBD2 covers 8 bases. CDR1 SGHVS and CDR2 FQNEAQ come from the germline V gene. This CDR3 contains 16 residues. With 5 bases clipped from V and 6 bases from J, the junction kept 13 bases outside the gene matches. CDR3 nucleotides: TGTGCCAGCAGCCTTGGGGAGCGGGGGCTCTTGGATACGCAGTATTTT. It codes for CASSLGERGLLDTQYF.

The V call is TRBV4-2, the J call TRBJ2-1; 9 bases are shared with TRBD1. The length of the CDR3 is 15 residues. Germline CDR1 is LGHNA and CDR2 is YNFKEQ. The V gene end was trimmed by 1 base and the J gene end by 8 bases; junction bases not matched to a gene: 6. CDR3 coding DNA: TGTGCCAGCAGCCAAGTCGGGACAGGGATCGATGAGCAGTTCTTC. Its protein is CASSQVGTGIDEQFF.

The chain is built from TRBV18 and TRBJ2-4, with D possibly matching TRBD2 (7 bases). The CDR3 consists of 17 residues. Per germline, CDR1 KGHSH and CDR2 LQKENI. The V end lost 3 bases, the J end lost 0 bases, and 15 bases lay between the germline ends. This CDR3 is CASSPVSGGPAKNIQYF. CDR3 DNA sequence: TGTGCCAGCTCACCTGTCTCCGGGGGGCCAGCCAAAAACATTCAGTACTTC.